The sample holds a few counts of the clone carrying this TCR beta chain. Its antigen is not known. With 60 Vbeta and 13 Jbeta primers, the PCR was carried out. Per the original methods: A follow-up analysis tallied around 80 million unique TCR beta chains, 8.5 million to 14 million shared. TCRdb's copy holds only in-frame clones and misses some; the assay was immunoSEQ multiplex PCR. The DNA gave D and trimming, while V, J and clone size come from that table. The sample shows fewer than 250,000 clones, approximately 88% of them seen only once. The V end lost 1 base, the J end lost 3 bases, and 11 bases lay between the germline ends. The CDR3 covers 15 residues. Per the germline V gene, CDR1 is SGDLS and CDR2 is YYNGEE. These data come from a study of cytomegalovirus exposure and HLA in healthy donors. Healthy bone marrow donors made up the cohort. General observations from the study: An assumption of roughly uniform sequencing depth across donors underlay the presence/absence analyses. A missense variant in DCLRE1C was later tied to TCR beta V- and J-gene trimming.

The chain has TRBV9 and TRBJ2-1; D unresolved. The specimen was PBMCs. The origin of this receptor is a boy between 2 and 10 years old in good health and CMV-seronegative. CDR3 in amino acids: CASSVTGFGYNEQFF. The CDR3 DNA follows: TGTGCCAGCAGCGTAACCGGGTTTGGCTACAATGAGCAGTTCTTC.